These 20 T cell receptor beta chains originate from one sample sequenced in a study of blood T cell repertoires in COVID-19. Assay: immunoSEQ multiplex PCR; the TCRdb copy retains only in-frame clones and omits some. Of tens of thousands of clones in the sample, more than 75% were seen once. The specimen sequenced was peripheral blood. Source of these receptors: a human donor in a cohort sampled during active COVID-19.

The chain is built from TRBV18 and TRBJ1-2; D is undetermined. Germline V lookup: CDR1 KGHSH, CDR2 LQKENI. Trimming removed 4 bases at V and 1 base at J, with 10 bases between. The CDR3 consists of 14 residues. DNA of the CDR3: TGTGCCAGCTCACTGCGTCCTGGTAACTATGGCTACACCTTC. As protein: CASSLRPGNYGYTF. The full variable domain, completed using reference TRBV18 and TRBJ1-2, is NAGVMQNPRHLVRRRGQEARLRCSPMKGHSHVYWYRQLPEEGLKFMVYLQKENIIDESGMPKERFSAEFPKEGPSILRIQQVVRGDSAAYFCASSLRPGNYGYTFGSGTRLTVV.

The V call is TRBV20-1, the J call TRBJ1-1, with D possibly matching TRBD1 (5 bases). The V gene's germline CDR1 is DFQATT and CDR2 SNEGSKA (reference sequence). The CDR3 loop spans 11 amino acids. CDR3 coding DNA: TGCAGGGGACTTTTGAACACTGAAGCTTTCTTT. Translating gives CRGLLNTEAFF.

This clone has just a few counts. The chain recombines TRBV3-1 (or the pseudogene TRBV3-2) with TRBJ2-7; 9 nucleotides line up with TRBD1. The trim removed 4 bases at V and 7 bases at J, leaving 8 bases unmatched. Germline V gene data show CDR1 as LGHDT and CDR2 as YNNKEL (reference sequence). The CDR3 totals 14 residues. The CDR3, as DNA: TGTGCCAGCAGCCTCTTACAGGGGGCGGAAGAGCAGTACTTC. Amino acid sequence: CASSLLQGAEEQYF.

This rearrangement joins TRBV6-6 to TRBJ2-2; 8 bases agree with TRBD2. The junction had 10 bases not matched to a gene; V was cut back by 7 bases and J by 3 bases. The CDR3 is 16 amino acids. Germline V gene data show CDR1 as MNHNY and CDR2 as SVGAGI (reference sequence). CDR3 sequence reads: CASIPSGRRDTGELFF. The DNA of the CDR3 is TGTGCCAGCATTCCAAGCGGGAGACGGGACACCGGGGAGCTGTTTTTT.

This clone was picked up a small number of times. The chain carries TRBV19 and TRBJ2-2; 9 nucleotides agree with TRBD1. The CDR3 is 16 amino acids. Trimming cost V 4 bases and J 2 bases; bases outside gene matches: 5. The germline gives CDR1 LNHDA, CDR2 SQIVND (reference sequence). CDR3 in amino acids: CASSKNRGLNTGELFF. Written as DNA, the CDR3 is TGTGCCAGTAGTAAGAACAGGGGGCTAAACACCGGGGAGCTGTTTTTT.

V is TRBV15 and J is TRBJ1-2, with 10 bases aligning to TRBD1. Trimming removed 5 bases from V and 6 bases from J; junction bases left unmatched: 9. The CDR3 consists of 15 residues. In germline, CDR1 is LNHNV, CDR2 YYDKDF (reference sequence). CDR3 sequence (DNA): TGTGCCACCAGCGGCCGGGACAGGGGATTGCATGGCTACACCTTC. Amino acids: CATSGRDRGLHGYTF.

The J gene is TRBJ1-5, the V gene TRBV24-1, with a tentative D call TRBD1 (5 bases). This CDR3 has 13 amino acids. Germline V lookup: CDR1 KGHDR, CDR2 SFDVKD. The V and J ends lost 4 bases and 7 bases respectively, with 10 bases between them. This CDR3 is CATSDRAWQPQHF. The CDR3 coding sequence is TGTGCCACCAGTGACAGGGCTTGGCAGCCCCAGCATTTT.

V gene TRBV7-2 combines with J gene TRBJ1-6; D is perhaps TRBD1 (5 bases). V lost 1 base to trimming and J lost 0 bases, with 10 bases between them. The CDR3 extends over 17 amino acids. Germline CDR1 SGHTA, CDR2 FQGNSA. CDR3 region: CASSLDGASSYNSPLHF. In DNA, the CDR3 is TGTGCCAGCAGCTTAGATGGGGCCAGCTCCTATAATTCACCCCTCCACTTT. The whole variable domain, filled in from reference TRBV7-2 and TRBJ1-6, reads GAGVSQSPSNKVTEKGKDVELRCDPISGHTALYWYRQSLGQGLEFLIYFQGNSAPDKSGLPSDRFSAERTGGSVSTLTIQRTQQEDSAVYLCASSLDGASSYNSPLHFGNGTRLTVT.

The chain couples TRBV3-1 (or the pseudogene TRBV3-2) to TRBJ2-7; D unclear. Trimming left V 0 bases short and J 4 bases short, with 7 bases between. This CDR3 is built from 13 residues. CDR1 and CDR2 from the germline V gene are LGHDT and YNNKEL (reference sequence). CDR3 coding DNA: TGTGCCAGCAGCCAAGACTACCGGTACGAGCAGTACTTC. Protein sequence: CASSQDYRYEQYF.

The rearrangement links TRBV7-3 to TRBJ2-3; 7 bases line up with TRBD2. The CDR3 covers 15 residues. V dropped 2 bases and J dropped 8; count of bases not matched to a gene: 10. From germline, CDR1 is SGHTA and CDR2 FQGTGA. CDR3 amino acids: CASSLGGSHGITQYF. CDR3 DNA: TGTGCCAGCAGCTTAGGCGGGAGCCACGGAATTACGCAGTATTTT. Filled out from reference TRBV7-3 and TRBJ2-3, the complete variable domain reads GAGVSQTPSNKVTEKGKYVELRCDPISGHTALYWYRQSLGQGPEFLIYFQGTGAADDSGLPNDRFFAVRPEGSVSTLKIQRTERGDSAVYLCASSLGGSHGITQYFGPGTRLTVL.

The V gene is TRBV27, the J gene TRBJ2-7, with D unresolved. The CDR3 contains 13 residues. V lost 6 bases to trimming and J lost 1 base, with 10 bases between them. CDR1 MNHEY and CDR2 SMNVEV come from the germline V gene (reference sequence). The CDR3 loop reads CASRGSSSYEQYF. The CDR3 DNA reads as TGTGCCAGCAGGGGTAGCTCTTCCTACGAGCAGTACTTC.

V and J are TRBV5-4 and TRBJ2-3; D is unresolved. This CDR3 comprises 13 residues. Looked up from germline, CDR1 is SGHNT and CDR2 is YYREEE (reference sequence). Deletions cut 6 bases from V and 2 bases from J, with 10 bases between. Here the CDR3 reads CASKSETTDTQYF. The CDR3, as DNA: TGTGCCAGCAAAAGCGAAACCACAGATACGCAGTATTTT.

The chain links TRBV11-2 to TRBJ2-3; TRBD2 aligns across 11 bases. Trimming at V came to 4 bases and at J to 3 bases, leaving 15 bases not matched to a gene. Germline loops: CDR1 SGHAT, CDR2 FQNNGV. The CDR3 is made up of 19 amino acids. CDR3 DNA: TGTGCCAGCAGCTCCCCGATCCATAGACTAGCGGGAAGAACAGATACGCAGTATTTT. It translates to CASSSPIHRLAGRTDTQYF.

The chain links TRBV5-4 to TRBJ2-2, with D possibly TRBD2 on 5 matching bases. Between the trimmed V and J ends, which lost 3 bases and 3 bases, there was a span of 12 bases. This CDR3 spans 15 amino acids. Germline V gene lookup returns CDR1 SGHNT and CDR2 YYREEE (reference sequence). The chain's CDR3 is CASSSPGIHTGELFF. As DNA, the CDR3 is TGTGCCAGCAGCTCCCCCGGGATCCACACCGGGGAGCTGTTTTTT.

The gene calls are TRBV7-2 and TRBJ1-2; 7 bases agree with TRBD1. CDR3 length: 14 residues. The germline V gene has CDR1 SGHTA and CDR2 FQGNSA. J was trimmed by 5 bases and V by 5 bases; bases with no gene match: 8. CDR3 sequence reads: CASSPSGQAYGYTF. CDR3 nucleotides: TGTGCCAGCAGCCCTTCTGGACAGGCTTATGGCTACACCTTC.

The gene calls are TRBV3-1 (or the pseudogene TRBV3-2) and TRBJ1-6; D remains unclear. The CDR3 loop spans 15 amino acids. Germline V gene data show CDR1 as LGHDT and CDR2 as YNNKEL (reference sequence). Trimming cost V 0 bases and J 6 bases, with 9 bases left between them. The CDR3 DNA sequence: TGTGCCAGCAGCCAAGATCGGTCGGGTAATTCACCCCTCCACTTT. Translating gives CASSQDRSGNSPLHF.

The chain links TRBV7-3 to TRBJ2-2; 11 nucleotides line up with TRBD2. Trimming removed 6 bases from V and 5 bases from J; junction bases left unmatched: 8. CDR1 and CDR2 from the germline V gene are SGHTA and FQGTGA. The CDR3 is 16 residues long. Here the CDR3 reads CASRSELAGVTGELFF. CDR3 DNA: TGTGCCAGCAGGTCCGAACTAGCGGGAGTTACCGGGGAGCTGTTTTTT. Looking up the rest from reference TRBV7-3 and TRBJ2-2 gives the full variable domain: GAGVSQTPSNKVTEKGKYVELRCDPISGHTALYWYRQSLGQGPEFLIYFQGTGAADDSGLPNDRFFAVRPEGSVSTLKIQRTERGDSAVYLCASRSELAGVTGELFFGEGSRLTVL.

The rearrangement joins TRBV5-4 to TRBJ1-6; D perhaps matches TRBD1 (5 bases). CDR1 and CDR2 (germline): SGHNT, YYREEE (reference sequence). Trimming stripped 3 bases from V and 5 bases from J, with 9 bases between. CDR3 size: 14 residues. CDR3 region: CASSSTVNNSPLHF. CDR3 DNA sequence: TGTGCCAGCAGCTCGACAGTTAATAATTCACCCCTCCACTTT.

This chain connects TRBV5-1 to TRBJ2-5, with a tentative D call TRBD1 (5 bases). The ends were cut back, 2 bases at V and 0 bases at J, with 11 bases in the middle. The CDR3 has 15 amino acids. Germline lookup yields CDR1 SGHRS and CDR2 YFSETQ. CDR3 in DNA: TGCGCCAGCAGCTTCGGACAATTGCACCAAGAGACCCAGTACTTC. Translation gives CASSFGQLHQETQYF.

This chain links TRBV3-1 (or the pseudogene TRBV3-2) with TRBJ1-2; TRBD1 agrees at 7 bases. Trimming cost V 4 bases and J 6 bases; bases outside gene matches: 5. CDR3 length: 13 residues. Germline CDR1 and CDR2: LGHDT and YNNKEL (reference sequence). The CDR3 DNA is TGTGCCAGCAGCCTCGGAGGGGGCGATGGCTACACCTTC. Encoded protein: CASSLGGGDGYTF.